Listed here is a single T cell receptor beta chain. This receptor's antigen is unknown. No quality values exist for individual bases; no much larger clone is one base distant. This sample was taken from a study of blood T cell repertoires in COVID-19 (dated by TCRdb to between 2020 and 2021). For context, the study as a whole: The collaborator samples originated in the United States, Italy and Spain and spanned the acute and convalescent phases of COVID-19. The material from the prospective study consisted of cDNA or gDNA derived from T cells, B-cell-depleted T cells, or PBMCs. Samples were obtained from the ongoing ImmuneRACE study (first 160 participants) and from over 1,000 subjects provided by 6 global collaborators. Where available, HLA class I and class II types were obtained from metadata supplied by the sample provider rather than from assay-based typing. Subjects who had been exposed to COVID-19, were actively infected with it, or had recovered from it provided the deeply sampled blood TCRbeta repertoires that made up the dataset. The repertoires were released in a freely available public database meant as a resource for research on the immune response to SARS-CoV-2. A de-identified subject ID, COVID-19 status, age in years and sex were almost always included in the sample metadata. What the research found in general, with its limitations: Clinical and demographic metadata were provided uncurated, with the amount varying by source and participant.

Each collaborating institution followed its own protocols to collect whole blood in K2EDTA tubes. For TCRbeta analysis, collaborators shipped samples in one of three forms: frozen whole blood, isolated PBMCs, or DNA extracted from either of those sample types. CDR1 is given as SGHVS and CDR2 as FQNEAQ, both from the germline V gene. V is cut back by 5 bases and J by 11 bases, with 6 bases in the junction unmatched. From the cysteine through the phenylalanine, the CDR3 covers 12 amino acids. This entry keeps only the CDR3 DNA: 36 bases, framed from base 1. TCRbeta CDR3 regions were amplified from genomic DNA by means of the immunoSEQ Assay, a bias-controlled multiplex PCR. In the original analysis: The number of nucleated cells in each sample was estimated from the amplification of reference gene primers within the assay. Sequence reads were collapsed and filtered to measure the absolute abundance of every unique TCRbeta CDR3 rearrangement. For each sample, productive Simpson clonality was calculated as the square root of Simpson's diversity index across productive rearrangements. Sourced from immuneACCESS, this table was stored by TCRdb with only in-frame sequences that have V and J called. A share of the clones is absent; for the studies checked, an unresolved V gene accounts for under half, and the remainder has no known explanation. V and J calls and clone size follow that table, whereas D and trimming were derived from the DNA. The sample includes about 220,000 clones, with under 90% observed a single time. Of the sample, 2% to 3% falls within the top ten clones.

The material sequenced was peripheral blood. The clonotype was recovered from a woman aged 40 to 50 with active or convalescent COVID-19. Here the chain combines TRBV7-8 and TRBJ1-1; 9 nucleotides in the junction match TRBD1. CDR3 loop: CASSRDRENAFF. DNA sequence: TGTGCCAGCAGCCGGGACAGGGAGAACGCTTTCTTT.